The T cell receptor (beta chain) under discussion was sequenced for a study of blood T cell repertoires in COVID-19. Study details: T cells, B-cell-depleted T cells, or PBMCs provided the cDNA or gDNA that served as material.

The data were produced by immunoSEQ multiplex PCR, yet TCRdb's version contains in-frame clones alone and is incomplete. Of 220,000 or so clones listed, 85% to 90% are singletons. The material sequenced was peripheral blood. The receptor comes from a woman aged 45-60 years with COVID-19, enrolled during active disease.

DNA of the CDR3: TGCGCCAGCAGCTCGACAGGGCTAAATGAAAAACTGTTTTTT. Residues: CASSSTGLNEKLFF. This rearrangement joins TRBV5-1 to TRBJ1-4; 7 positions agree with TRBD1. CDR1 is SGHRS and CDR2 is YFSETQ in the germline V gene. With 3 bases clipped from V and 5 bases from J, the junction kept 4 bases outside the gene matches. This CDR3 spans 14 amino acids.